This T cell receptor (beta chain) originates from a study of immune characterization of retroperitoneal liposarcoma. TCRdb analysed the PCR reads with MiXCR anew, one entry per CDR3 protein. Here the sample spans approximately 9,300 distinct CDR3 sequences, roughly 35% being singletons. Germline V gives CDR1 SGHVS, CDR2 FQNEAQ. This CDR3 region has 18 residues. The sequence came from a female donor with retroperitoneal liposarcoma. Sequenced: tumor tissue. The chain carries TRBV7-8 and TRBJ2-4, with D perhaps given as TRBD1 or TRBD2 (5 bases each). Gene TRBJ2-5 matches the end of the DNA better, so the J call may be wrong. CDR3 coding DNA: TGTGCCAGCAGCCCCCGCCCCTTCGACGGGACCTCACCGAAGACCCAGTACTTC. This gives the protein CASSPRPFDGTSPKTQYF.